This T cell receptor (beta chain) was recovered during a study of blood T cell repertoires in COVID-19. Assay: immunoSEQ multiplex PCR; the TCRdb copy retains only in-frame clones and omits some. Among fewer than 400,000 clones listed, over 70% were seen once. Participants' reported clinical history set cohort assignment. This CDR3 contains 13 residues. J lost 3 bases, V lost 6 bases, and 2 bases had no gene match. The germline gives CDR1 SNHLY, CDR2 FYNNEI. A note on this clone: This sample also contains other DNA sequences that code for the same CDR3.

This chain connects TRBV2 to TRBJ2-7; 10 positions agree with TRBD2. This receptor was obtained from a man aged 25 to 40 who had recovered from COVID-19. The material sequenced was PBMCs or T cells enriched from blood (not recorded which). CDR3 in DNA: TGTGCCAGCAGATTAGCGGGGGGCTACGAGCAGTACTTC. Amino acids: CASRLAGGYEQYF.